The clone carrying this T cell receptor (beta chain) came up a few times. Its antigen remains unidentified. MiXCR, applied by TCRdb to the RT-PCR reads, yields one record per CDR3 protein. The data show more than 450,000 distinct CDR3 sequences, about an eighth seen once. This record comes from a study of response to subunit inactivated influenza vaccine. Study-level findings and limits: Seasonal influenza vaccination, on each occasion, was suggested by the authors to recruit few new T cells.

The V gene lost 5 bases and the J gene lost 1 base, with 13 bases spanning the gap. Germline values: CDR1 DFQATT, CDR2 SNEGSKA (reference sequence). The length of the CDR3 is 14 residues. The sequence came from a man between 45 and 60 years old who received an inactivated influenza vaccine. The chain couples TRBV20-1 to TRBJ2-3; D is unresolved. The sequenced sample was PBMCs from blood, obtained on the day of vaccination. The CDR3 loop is CSARLPSGTDTQYF. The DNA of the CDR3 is TGCAGTGCTCGCTTACCGTCTGGCACAGATACGCAGTATTTT.